Listed here are 15 T cell receptor beta chains from one sample, sequenced in a study of shared clonotypes between healthy human individuals. Only in-frame clones appear in the TCRdb table, and some are missing; sequencing was by immunoSEQ multiplex PCR. The table records about 320,000 clones, roughly 84% of them present only once. Material: memory CD8+ T cells sorted from blood. Documented subset: CD45RO+ cells pooled with CCR7-negative TemRA cells. These TCRs come from a man in his late teens or twenties in good health.

The chain combines TRBV15 with TRBJ2-7, with 7 bases matching TRBD1. The CDR3 consists of 13 residues. The germline CDR1 and CDR2 sequences are LNHNV and YYDKDF (reference sequence). V dropped 5 bases and J dropped 4; count of bases not matched to a gene: 5. CDR3 sequence reads: CATSDREGYEQYF. The CDR3 nucleotides are TGTGCCACCAGCGACAGGGAAGGATACGAGCAGTACTTC.

The rearrangement joins TRBV4-1 to TRBJ1-2, with 8 positions matching TRBD1. Per germline, CDR1 MGHRA and CDR2 YSYEKL. After removal of 1 base from V and 4 bases from J, the junction contained 5 bases not matched to a gene. CDR3 length: 15 residues. In DNA form, the CDR3 reads TGCGCCAGCAGCCAAGCCAGGGGGCTCGTCTATGGCTACACCTTC. This codes for CASSQARGLVYGYTF.

In its sample, this clone was seen once. The chain's CDR3 is CASSAGPPTGETQYF. DNA of the CDR3: TGTGCCAGCAGCGCCGGCCCTCCTACGGGAGAGACCCAGTACTTC. The chain is built from TRBV9 and TRBJ2-5; no firm D call. The germline gives CDR1 SGDLS, CDR2 YYNGEE. This CDR3 region has 15 residues. Trimming took 3 bases from V and 4 from J, leaving 16 bases between them. The full variable domain, completed using reference TRBV9 and TRBJ2-5, is DSGVTQTPKHLITATGQRVTLRCSPRSGDLSVYWYQQSLDQGLQFLIQYYNGEERAKGNILERFSAQQFPDLHSELNLSSLELGDSALYFCASSAGPPTGETQYFGPGTRLLVL.

This clone has only a few counts. The chain uses TRBV30 and TRBJ1-2; D gene ambiguous. The CDR3 has 16 amino acids. The V end was cut by 0 bases, the J end by 2 bases, with 16 bases between. CDR1 and CDR2 from the germline V gene are GTSNPN and SVGIG (reference sequence). The CDR3 region has the DNA TGTGCCTGGAGTGTATTGGATCGAACTACAAACTATGGCTACACCTTC. Protein product: CAWSVLDRTTNYGYTF.

CDR3: CASSQKVTADYGYTF. Written as DNA, the CDR3 is TGTGCCAGCAGCCAAAAAGTCACAGCCGACTATGGCTACACCTTC. The chain carries TRBV9 and TRBJ1-2; D call uncertain. There are 15 residues in the CDR3. In germline, CDR1 is SGDLS, CDR2 YYNGEE. V was clipped by 4 bases and J by 3 bases, with 16 bases between them. The whole variable domain, remainder taken from reference TRBV9 and TRBJ1-2, is DSGVTQTPKHLITATGQRVTLRCSPRSGDLSVYWYQQSLDQGLQFLIQYYNGEERAKGNILERFSAQQFPDLHSELNLSSLELGDSALYFCASSQKVTADYGYTFGSGTRLTVV.

J is TRBJ2-7 and V is TRBV7-2; 7 bases map to TRBD1. J gave up 2 bases and V 6 bases, and 7 bases lay outside the gene matches. CDR1 is SGHTA, CDR2 FQGNSA, per germline. The CDR3 runs to 14 residues. CDR3 bases: TGTGCCAGCAGGCCTACCGGGACAGCCTACGAGCAGTACTTC. Encoded protein: CASRPTGTAYEQYF.

For this clone: The junction departs from germline at one end; a sequencing error may be responsible. The CDR3: CASSPANHLATHNERFF. The CDR3 nucleotides are TGTGCTAGCAGCCCCGCAAATCATCTAGCAACCCACAATGAGCGGTTCTTC. The chain recombines TRBV7-7 with TRBJ2-1, with D perhaps TRBD2 (5 bases). This CDR3 has 17 amino acids. The germline V gene encodes CDR1 SSHAT and CDR2 FNYEAQ (reference sequence).

As concerns this clone: This sequence may be a read error, since a much larger clone differs from it by one base. The chain employs TRBV5-4 and TRBJ2-7; D remains ambiguous. The germline CDR1 and CDR2 sequences are SGHNT and YYREEE (reference sequence). The length of the CDR3 is 12 residues. The ends were cut back, 2 bases at V and 0 bases at J, with 3 bases in the middle. CDR3 protein: CASSFSSYEQYF. The CDR3 DNA reads TGTGCCAGCAGCTTCTCCTCCTACGAGCAGTACTTC.

This clone was seen a single time. At the DNA level, this CDR3 is encoded by other sequences in the same sample as well. The rearrangement uses TRBV9 and TRBJ2-3; the D is unclear. Trimming removed 5 bases at V and 3 bases at J, with 4 bases between. CDR1 SGDLS and CDR2 YYNGEE come from the germline V gene. CDR3 size: 11 residues. The CDR3 nucleotides are TGTGCCAGCAGGGGAACAGATACGCAGTATTTT. Encoded protein: CASRGTDTQYF.

The CDR3, as DNA: TGCGCCAGCAGCCAAGAGAAGGGTTTCGGTAGCGGGAGGCTCGGGGAGCTGTTTTTT. It encodes CASSQEKGFGSGRLGELFF. V is TRBV4-3 and J is TRBJ2-2, with 10 nucleotides matching TRBD2. Germline CDR1 and CDR2: LGHNA and YSLEER. V shed 0 bases, J shed 7 bases, and the junction held 14 bases outside the gene matches. This CDR3 comprises 19 residues.

The CDR3 spells CASSLVGESYEQYF. In DNA form, the CDR3 reads TGTGCCAGCAGCTTAGTTGGGGAATCCTACGAGCAGTACTTC. The chain is built from TRBV7-8 and TRBJ2-7; D not certain. The V gene lost 1 base and the J gene lost 1 base, with 8 bases spanning the gap. The CDR3 sequence is 14 residues long. CDR1 and CDR2 (germline): SGHVS, FQNEAQ. Using reference TRBV7-8 and TRBJ2-7 for the parts outside the CDR3, the full variable domain is GAGVSQSPRYKVAKRGQDVALRCDPISGHVSLFWYQQALGQGPEFLTYFQNEAQLDKSGLPSDRFFAERPEGSVSTLKIQRTQQEDSAVYLCASSLVGESYEQYFGPGTRLTVT.

The chain joins TRBV7-3 to TRBJ2-7, with 12 positions matching TRBD1. Trimming cost V 3 bases and J 3 bases; bases outside gene matches: 3. The CDR3 is 15 residues long. The germline V gene encodes CDR1 SGHTA and CDR2 FQGTGA. CDR3 in DNA: TGTGCCAGCAGCTTGGGACAGGGGGCCGGCTACGAGCAGTACTTC. It specifies CASSLGQGAGYEQYF.

The chain has TRBV7-6 and TRBJ2-7; TRBD2 aligns across 7 bases. Germline loops: CDR1 SGHVS, CDR2 FNYEAQ. The V gene end was trimmed by 5 bases and the J gene end by 6 bases; junction bases not matched to a gene: 10. CDR3 size: 14 residues. The CDR3 nucleotides are TGTGCCAGCAGCCCTGGGGGAGGGCAGCCCGAGCAGTACTTC. Its protein product is CASSPGGGQPEQYF.

The rearrangement uses TRBV29-1 and TRBJ2-3; 10 nucleotides agree with TRBD1. The trim removed 3 bases at V and 2 bases at J, leaving 5 bases unmatched. Germline-derived CDR1 and CDR2 are SQVTM and ANQGSEA. The CDR3 spans 15 residues. CDR3 bases: TGCAGCGTTGACGGGACAGGGGCCTTCACAGATACGCAGTATTTT. Protein product: CSVDGTGAFTDTQYF.

The chain couples TRBV5-1 to TRBJ1-1; D is unresolved. Germline lookup yields CDR1 SGHRS and CDR2 YFSETQ. The CDR3 totals 14 residues. The V and J ends lost 1 base and 5 bases respectively, with 12 bases between them. The CDR3 region is CASSLYPGDTEAFF. CDR3 DNA sequence: TGCGCCAGCAGCTTGTATCCCGGGGATACTGAAGCTTTCTTT.